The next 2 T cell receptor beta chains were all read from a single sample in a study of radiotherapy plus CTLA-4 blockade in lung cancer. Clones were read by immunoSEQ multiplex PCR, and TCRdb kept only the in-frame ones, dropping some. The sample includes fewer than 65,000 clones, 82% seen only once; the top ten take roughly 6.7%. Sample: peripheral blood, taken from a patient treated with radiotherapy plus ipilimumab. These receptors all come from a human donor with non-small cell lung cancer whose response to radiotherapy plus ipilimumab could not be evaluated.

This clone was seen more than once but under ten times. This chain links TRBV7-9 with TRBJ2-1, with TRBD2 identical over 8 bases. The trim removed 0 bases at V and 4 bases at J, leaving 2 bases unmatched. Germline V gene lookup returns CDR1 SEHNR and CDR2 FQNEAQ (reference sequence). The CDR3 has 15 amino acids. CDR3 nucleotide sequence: TGTGCCAGCAGCTTAGCCACTAGCGGTTACAATGAGCAGTTCTTC. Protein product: CASSLATSGYNEQFF. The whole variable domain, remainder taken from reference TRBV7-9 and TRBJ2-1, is DTGVSQNPRHKITKRGQNVTFRCDPISEHNRLYWYRQTLGQGPEFLTYFQNEAQLEKSRLLSDRFSAERPKGSFSTLEIQRTEQGDSAMYLCASSLATSGYNEQFFGPGTRLTVL.

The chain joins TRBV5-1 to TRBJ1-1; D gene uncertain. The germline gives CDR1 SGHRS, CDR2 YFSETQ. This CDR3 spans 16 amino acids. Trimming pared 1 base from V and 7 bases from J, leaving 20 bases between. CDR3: CASSLRSGKTGLEAFF. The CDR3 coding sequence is TGCGCCAGCAGCTTGAGGTCGGGGAAAACGGGCCTTGAAGCTTTCTTT.